Listed below are T cell receptor beta chains from one sample, sequenced in a study of T cells in Graves' hyperthyroidism and ophthalmopathy. TCRdb re-derived calls from the multiplex PCR reads in MiXCR, one entry per CDR3 protein. In the table there are 600,000 to 650,000 distinct CDR3 sequences, 20% of which are singletons. Sequencing used blood. These receptors all come from a man between 25 and 39 years old with Graves' ophthalmopathy. The CDR3 runs from the conserved cysteine through the conserved F or W.

CASNQGRNTGELFF TRBJ2-2 14 TRBV5-1
CASSQVWGQPQHF TRBJ1-5 13 TRBV3-1
CASSGNRDYRQFF TRBJ2-1 13 TRBV3-1
CASSLRRAAYNSPLHF TRBJ1-6 16 TRBV5-6
CASSLDRGFYEQYF TRBJ2-7 14 TRBV7-2
CASSFRLAASSYNEQFF TRBJ2-1 17 TRBV5-1
CATSKPSYNEQFF TRBJ2-1 13 TRBV7-9
CSVEETSGGWITGELFF TRBJ2-2 17 TRBV29-1
CASSQVPGGMNQPQHF TRBJ1-5 16 TRBV4-1
CASSISVRRAGEYNEQFF TRBJ2-1 18 TRBV19
CASSPISGGAFF TRBJ1-1 12 TRBV13
CASRAGTIYEQYF TRBJ2-7 13 TRBV2
CASKGVAKNIQYF TRBJ2-4 13 TRBV6-9
CASSESRVTSTDTQYF TRBJ2-3 16 TRBV10-1
CASSLEGLAGINEQFF TRBJ2-1 16 TRBV5-1
CASSIRAGAVNTGELFF TRBJ2-2 17 TRBV19
CASSEARASEQFF TRBJ2-1 13 TRBV6-1
CASSYTARNTEAFF TRBJ1-1 14 TRBV6-1
CASSLATGAYGYGYTF TRBJ1-2 16 TRBV5-5
CATSRGTSGRRDTGELFF TRBJ2-2 18 TRBV15
CASSLAGHQGGEQYF TRBJ2-7 15 TRBV5-5
CASSLVNRGGDEKLFF TRBJ1-4 16 TRBV7-9
CSARGLAVNTGELFF TRBJ2-2 15 TRBV20-1
CASSSDRDVTQPQHF TRBJ1-5 15 TRBV2